These T cell receptor beta chains were read from a single sample in a study of human T cells and chemical hapten exposure. Each CDR3 protein is one row after TCRdb ran MiXCR on the RACE reads. This sample has around 340,000 distinct CDR3 sequences; approximately 6.3% occur once, and the top ten carry less than 10%. The sample consisted of whole blood, taken in connection with sensitization to the hapten diphenylcyclopropenone (DPC). The receptors come from a young woman with alopecia areata. Some clones in this sample may be carry-over from other donors' samples. The CDR3 runs from the conserved cysteine through the conserved F or W. A D gene is named only where the DNA matches it firmly. Clone size is not always given. Where it is, it says once, few, many or a class for expanded clones.

clone_size j_call d_call v_call cdr3_aa cdr3_nt
NA TRBJ2-7 NA TRBV2 CASSEGLLRGSYEQYF TGTGCCAGCAGTGAAGGGTTATTGAGGGGCTCCTACGAGCAGTACTTC
NA TRBJ2-7 NA TRBV29-1 CSSTGSNHEQYF TGCAGTTCAACCGGTTCCAACCACGAGCAGTACTTC
few TRBJ2-3 NA TRBV5-1 CASSLNTAGDTQYF TGCGCCAGCAGCTTGAACACTGCGGGAGATACGCAGTATTTT
NA TRBJ2-7 NA TRBV29-1 CSVETASYEQYF TGCAGCGTAGAGACAGCGTCCTACGAGCAGTACTTC
many TRBJ2-7 NA TRBV7-9 CASSLAGTSHEQYF TGTGCCAGCAGCTTAGCAGGGACGTCCCACGAGCAGTACTTC
few TRBJ1-1 TRBD1 TRBV27 CASFNIGQGGTEAFF TGTGCCAGCTTCAATATCGGACAGGGGGGCACTGAAGCTTTCTTT
once TRBJ1-1 NA TRBV18 CASSPPSGSPPEAFF TGTGCCAGCTCACCACCGAGCGGGTCGCCTCCTGAAGCTTTCTTT
many TRBJ2-3 TRBD2 TRBV20-1 CSASPGGGADTQYF TGCAGTGCTAGTCCCGGTGGGGGGGCAGATACGCAGTATTTT
NA TRBJ2-2 TRBD2 TRBV3-1 CASSPPRLAGGTYTGELFF TGTGCCAGCAGCCCTCCCCGACTAGCGGGGGGAACCTACACCGGGGAGCTGTTTTTT
few TRBJ1-5 TRBD1 TRBV20-1 CSAQDRNQPQHF TGCAGTGCTCAGGACAGGAATCAGCCCCAGCATTTT
few TRBJ2-7 NA TRBV2 CASSGGPHEQYF TGTGCCAGCAGTGGCGGGCCCCACGAGCAGTACTTC
many TRBJ2-1 NA TRBV29-1 CSVEFGLNNEQFF TGCAGCGTTGAATTCGGTTTGAACAATGAGCAGTTCTTC
many TRBJ2-1 TRBD1 TRBV12-3/TRBV12-4 CASSPVQGAYEQFF TGTGCCAGCAGTCCGGTCCAGGGGGCCTATGAGCAGTTCTTC
many TRBJ2-3 NA TRBV10-3 CAITQGPARPDTQYF TGTGCCATCACCCAGGGCCCCGCGCGGCCAGATACGCAGTATTTT
many TRBJ2-1 NA TRBV6-5 CASSPARWRGRNEQFF TGTGCCAGCAGTCCCGCGCGGTGGAGGGGAAGGAATGAGCAGTTCTTC
NA TRBJ1-2 NA TRBV12-3/TRBV12-4 CASSFIDYGYTF TGTGCCAGCAGTTTTATTGACTATGGCTACACCTTC
few TRBJ1-6 NA TRBV15 CATSRDFGRSPLHF TGTGCCACCAGCAGAGATTTCGGGAGGTCACCCCTCCACTTT
few TRBJ2-3 NA TRBV9 CASSVAFYSAEVDTQYF TGTGCCAGCAGCGTAGCTTTTTACAGCGCCGAGGTAGATACGCAGTATTTT
NA TRBJ1-2 NA TRBV11-2 CASSLGGRWKSGYTF TGTGCCAGCAGCTTAGGGGGCAGGTGGAAGTCCGGCTACACCTTC
few TRBJ2-3 NA TRBV7-9 CASSPPASTDTQYF TGTGCCAGCAGCCCGCCCGCTTCCACAGATACGCAGTATTTT
few TRBJ1-1 NA TRBV7-3 CASSYGTEAEAFF TGTGCCAGCAGCTACGGGACGGAGGCTGAAGCTTTCTTT
few TRBJ2-3 NA TRBV29-1 CSVEPQDSTSTDTQYF TGCAGCGTTGAACCCCAGGACAGTACTAGCACAGATACGCAGTATTTT
few TRBJ2-7 NA TRBV3-1 CASSQVRRLTTSYEQYF TGTGCCAGCAGCCAAGTCCGTCGGTTGACAACCTCCTACGAGCAGTACTTC
few TRBJ2-1 NA TRBV19 CASSINRGDEQFF TGTGCCAGTAGTATCAATCGTGGGGATGAGCAGTTCTTC
NA TRBJ1-1 NA TRBV27 CASSLRGSWSEAFF TGTGCCAGCAGTTTACGGGGGAGTTGGTCTGAAGCTTTCTTT
NA TRBJ1-3 TRBD1 TRBV10-3 CAISDSGGTAGNTIYF TGTGCCATCAGTGACTCAGGGGGAACGGCAGGAAACACCATATATTTT
NA TRBJ1-6 NA TRBV18 CASSQGLRNSPLHF TGTGCCAGCTCCCAGGGGTTGCGCAATTCACCCCTCCACTTT
NA TRBJ1-2 NA TRBV7-2 CASSPTTNYGYTF TGTGCCAGCAGTCCGACCACTAACTATGGCTACACCTTC
few TRBJ1-1 TRBD1 TRBV2 CASSEMQGAGNTEAFF TGTGCCAGCAGTGAAATGCAGGGGGCTGGGAACACTGAAGCTTTCTTT
few TRBJ1-6 NA TRBV7-2 CASSPNPGPPLHF TGTGCCAGCAGCCCCAATCCAGGACCACCCCTCCACTTT
NA TRBJ1-1 TRBD1 TRBV4-1 CASSQTLLRQGGPEAFF TGCGCCAGCAGCCAGACCCTCCTCAGACAGGGTGGGCCTGAAGCTTTCTTT
few TRBJ1-1 NA TRBV13 CASSFRPTAEAFF TGTGCCAGCAGCTTCCGACCGACAGCCGAAGCTTTCTTT
many TRBJ2-1 NA TRBV7-2 CASSLEVHNEQFF TGTGCCAGCAGCTTAGAAGTTCACAATGAGCAGTTCTTC
NA TRBJ2-5 NA TRBV7-2 CASSLAGTETQYF TGTGCCAGCAGCTTAGCGGGGACTGAGACCCAGTACTTC
few TRBJ1-1 TRBD1 TRBV5-1 CASSLVGQGAPNTEAFF TGCGCCAGCAGCTTGGTGGGGCAGGGGGCCCCGAACACTGAAGCTTTCTTT